This T cell receptor (beta chain) was found in a study of T cells in Graves' hyperthyroidism and ophthalmopathy. Overall study findings and caveats: Most thyroid clonotypes that were expanded above 0.001 also turned up in blood. Before onset, by a median of approximately 6.8 months, the model predicted ophthalmopathy.

Per germline, CDR1 MNHEY and CDR2 SMNVEV (reference sequence). V lost 3 bases and J 4 bases, leaving 10 bases between the germline ends. This CDR3 region has 14 residues. Amplification targeted TCR beta CDR3 regions from RNA transcripts. First-round RT-PCR targeting the TCR CDR3 was performed with the HTBI primer set. TCRdb reprocessed the multiplex PCR reads via MiXCR and lists one record per CDR3 protein. The sample carries 450,000 to 600,000 distinct CDR3 sequences, 12% to 15% recorded once. This clonotype has at least ten counts. Its antigen is not known. In patients aged 18 to 65, hyperthyroidism was newly diagnosed, with duration under 2 months. PBMCs stemmed from about 9.5 ml fresh peripheral blood.

The sequencing sample was made of blood. The sequence came from a woman aged 40 to 49 with Graves' hyperthyroidism. The genes are TRBV27 and TRBJ2-1; tentative D call: TRBD2 (6 bases). The CDR3 protein is CASSFVSGYNEQFF. The CDR3 nucleotides are TGTGCCAGCAGTTTTGTTAGCGGTTACAATGAGCAGTTCTTC.